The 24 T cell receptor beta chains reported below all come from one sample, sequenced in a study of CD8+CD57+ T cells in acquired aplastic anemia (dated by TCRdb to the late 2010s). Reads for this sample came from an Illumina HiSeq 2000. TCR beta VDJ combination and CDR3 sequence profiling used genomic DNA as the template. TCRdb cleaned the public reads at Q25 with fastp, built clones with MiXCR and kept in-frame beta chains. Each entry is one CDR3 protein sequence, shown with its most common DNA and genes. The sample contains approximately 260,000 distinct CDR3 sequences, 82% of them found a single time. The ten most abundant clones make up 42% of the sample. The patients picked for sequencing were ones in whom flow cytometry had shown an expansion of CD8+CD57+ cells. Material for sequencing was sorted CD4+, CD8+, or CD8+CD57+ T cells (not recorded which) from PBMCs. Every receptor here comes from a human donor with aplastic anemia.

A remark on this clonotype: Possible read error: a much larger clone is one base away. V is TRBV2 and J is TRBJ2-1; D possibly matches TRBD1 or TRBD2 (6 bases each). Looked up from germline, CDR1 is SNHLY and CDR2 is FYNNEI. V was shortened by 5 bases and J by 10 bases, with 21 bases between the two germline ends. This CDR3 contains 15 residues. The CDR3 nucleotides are TGTGCCAGCAGTTTACGAGGGGGGCGCGTAGAGGAGCAGTTCTTC. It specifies CASSLRGGRVEEQFF.

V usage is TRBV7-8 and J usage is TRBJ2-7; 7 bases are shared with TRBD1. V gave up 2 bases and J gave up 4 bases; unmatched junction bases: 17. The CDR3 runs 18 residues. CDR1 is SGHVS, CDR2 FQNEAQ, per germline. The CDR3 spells CASSLPGDGTALYYEQYV. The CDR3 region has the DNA TGTGCCAGCAGCTTACCTGGAGACGGGACAGCCCTTTATTACGAGCAGTACGTC.

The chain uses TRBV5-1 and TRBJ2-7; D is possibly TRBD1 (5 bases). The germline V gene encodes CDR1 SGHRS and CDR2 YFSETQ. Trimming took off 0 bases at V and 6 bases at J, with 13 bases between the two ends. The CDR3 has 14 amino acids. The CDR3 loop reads CASSLAHRQCEQYV. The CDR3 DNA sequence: TGCGCCAGCAGCTTGGCGCATAGACAGTGCGAGCAGTACGTC.

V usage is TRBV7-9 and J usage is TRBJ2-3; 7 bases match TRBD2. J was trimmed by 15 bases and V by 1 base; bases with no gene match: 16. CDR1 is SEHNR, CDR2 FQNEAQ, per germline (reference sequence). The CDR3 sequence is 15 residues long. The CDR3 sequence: CASSLGGRSGAKDYF. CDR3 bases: TGTGCCAGCAGCTTAGGGGGACGGAGCGGGGCCAAGGACTATTTT.

In DNA, the CDR3 is TGTGCCAGCAGCTTAGCGCTAGCGCCCAAAGCTCCGCAGTATTTT. It codes for CASSLALAPKAPQYF. This chain connects TRBV7-8 to TRBJ2-3, with D maybe TRBD2 (6 bases). The CDR3 is made up of 15 amino acids. V was trimmed by 0 bases and J by 10 bases, leaving 17 bases between them. Germline loops: CDR1 SGHVS, CDR2 FQNEAQ. The full variable domain, with the rest looked up from reference TRBV7-8 and TRBJ2-3, is GAGVSQSPRYKVAKRGQDVALRCDPISGHVSLFWYQQALGQGPEFLTYFQNEAQLDKSGLPSDRFFAERPEGSVSTLKIQRTQQEDSAVYLCASSLALAPKAPQYFGPGTRLTVL.

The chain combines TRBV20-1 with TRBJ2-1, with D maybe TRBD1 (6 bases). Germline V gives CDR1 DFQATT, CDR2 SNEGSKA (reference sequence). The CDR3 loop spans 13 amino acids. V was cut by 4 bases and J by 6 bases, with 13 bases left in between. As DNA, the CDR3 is TGCAGTGCTACAGGGGACGTAGGCAATGAGCAGTTCTTC. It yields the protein CSATGDVGNEQFF.

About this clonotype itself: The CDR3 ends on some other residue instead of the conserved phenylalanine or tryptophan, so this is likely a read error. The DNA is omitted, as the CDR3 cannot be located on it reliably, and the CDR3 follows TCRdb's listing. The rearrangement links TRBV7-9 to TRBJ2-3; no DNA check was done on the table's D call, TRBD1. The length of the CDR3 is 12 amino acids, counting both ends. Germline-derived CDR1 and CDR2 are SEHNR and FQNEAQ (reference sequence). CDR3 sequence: CASSFQRNTGYD.

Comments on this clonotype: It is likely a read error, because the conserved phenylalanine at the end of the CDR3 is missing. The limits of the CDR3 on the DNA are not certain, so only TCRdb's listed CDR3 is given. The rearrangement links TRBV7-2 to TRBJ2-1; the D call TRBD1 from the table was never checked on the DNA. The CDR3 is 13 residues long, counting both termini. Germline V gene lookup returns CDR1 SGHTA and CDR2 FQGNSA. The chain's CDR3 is CASSFGRIGGNDD.

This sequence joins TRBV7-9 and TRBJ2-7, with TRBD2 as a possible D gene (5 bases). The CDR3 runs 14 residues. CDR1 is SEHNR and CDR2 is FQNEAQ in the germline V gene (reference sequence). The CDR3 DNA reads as TGTGCCAGCAGCTTAGTACCCGGGGAGCTGGATTTTGGAGTC. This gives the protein CASSLVPGELDFGV.

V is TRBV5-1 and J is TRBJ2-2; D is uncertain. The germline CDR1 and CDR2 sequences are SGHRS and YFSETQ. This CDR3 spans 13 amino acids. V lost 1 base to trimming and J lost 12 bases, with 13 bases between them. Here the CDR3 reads CASSLRSDDKLFF. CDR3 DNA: TGCGCCAGCAGCTTGCGTTCGGACGATAAGCTGTTTTTT.

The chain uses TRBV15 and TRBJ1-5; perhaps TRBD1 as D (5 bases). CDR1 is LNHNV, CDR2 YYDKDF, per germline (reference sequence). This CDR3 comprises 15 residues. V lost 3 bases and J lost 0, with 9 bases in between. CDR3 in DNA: TGTGCCACCAGCAGGGAGGGGCATAGCAATCAGCCCCAGCATTTT. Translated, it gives CATSREGHSNQPQHF. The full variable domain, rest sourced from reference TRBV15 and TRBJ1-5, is DAMVIQNPRYQVTQFGKPVTLSCSQTLNHNVMYWYQQKSSQAPKLLFHYYDKDFNNEADTPDNFQSRRPNTSFCFLDIRSPGLGDTAMYLCATSREGHSNQPQHFGDGTRLSIL.

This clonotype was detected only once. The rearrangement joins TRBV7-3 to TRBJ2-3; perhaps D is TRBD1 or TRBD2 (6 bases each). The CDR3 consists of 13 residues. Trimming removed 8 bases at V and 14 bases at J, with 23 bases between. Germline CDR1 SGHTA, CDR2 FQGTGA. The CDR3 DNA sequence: TGTGCCAGCGGGGTCGGGGGCAGAGACGCGACGTATTTT. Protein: CASGVGGRDATYF.

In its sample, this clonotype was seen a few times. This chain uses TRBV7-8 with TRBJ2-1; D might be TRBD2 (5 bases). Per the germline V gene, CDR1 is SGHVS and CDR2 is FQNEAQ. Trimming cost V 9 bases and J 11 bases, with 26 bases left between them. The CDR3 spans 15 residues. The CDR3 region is CASSLASGADTQQFF. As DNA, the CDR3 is TGTGCCAGTAGTTTAGCGAGCGGAGCCGACACGCAGCAGTTCTTC. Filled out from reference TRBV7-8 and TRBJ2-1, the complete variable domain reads GAGVSQSPRYKVAKRGQDVALRCDPISGHVSLFWYQQALGQGPEFLTYFQNEAQLDKSGLPSDRFFAERPEGSVSTLKIQRTQQEDSAVYLCASSLASGADTQQFFGPGTRLTVL.

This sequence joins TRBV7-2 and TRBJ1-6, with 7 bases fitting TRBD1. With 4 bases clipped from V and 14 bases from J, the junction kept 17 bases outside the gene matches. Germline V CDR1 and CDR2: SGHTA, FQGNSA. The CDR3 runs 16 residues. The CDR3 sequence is CASSSDPAGTALSLHF. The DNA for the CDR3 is TGTGCCAGCAGCTCTGATCCCGCCGGGACAGCCCTTTCCCTCCACTTT.

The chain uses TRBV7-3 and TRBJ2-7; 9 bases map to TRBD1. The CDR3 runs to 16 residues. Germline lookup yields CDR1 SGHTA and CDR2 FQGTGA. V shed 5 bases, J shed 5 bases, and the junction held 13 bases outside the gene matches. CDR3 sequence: CASSPPPGQGSHEQYF. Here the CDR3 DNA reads TGTGCCAGCAGCCCCCCTCCGGGACAGGGAAGTCACGAGCAGTACTTC. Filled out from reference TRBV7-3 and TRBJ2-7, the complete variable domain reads GAGVSQTPSNKVTEKGKYVELRCDPISGHTALYWYRQSLGQGPEFLIYFQGTGAADDSGLPNDRFFAVRPEGSVSTLKIQRTERGDSAVYLCASSPPPGQGSHEQYFGPGTRLTVT.

The CDR3 region is CASSFKRSGADDEFF. The CDR3 coding sequence is TGTGCCAGCAGCTTTAAAAGGAGCGGGGCGGACGATGAGTTCTTC. The chain joins TRBV7-9 to TRBJ2-1; 7 nucleotides match TRBD2. The germline V gene encodes CDR1 SEHNR and CDR2 FQNEAQ (reference sequence). Unmatched junction bases numbered 16, after V lost 3 bases and J lost 14 bases. The CDR3 loop spans 15 amino acids.

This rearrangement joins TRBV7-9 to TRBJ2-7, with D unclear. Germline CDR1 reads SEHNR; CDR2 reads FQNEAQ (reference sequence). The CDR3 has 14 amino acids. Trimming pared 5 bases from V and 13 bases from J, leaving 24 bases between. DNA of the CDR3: TGTGCCAGCAGCGCAGTAAGAGAGCCACAGAACTTCTACTTC. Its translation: CASSAVREPQNFYF.

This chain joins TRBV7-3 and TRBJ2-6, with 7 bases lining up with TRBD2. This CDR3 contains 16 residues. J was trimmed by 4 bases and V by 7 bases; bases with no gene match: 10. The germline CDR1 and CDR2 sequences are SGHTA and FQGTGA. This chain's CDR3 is CASTIAGSYGANVLTF. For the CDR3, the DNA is TGTGCCAGCACAATAGCGGGTAGCTACGGGGCCAACGTCCTGACTTTC.

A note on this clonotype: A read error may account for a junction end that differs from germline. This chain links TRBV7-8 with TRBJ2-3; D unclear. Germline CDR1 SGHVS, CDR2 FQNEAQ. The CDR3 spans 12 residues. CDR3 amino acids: CASSFDPDGQAF. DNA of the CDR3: TGTGCCAGCAGCTTTGATCCAGACGGGCAGGCTTTT.

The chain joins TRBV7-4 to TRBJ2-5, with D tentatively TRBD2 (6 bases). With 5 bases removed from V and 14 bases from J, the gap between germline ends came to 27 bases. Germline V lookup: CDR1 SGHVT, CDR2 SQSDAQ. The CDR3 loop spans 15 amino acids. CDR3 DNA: TGTGCCAGCAGCGTCCTCGGGGGTACGGCAGAGGCACCCTACTTC. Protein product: CASSVLGGTAEAPYF.

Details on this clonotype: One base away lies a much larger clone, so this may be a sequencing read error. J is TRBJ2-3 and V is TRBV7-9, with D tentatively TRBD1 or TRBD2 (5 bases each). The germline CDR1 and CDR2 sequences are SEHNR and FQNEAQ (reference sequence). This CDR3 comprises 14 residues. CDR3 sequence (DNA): TGTGCCAGCAGCTTGGAGAGGGACCGGCTCGTATATGGCTTT. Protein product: CASSLERDRLVYGF.

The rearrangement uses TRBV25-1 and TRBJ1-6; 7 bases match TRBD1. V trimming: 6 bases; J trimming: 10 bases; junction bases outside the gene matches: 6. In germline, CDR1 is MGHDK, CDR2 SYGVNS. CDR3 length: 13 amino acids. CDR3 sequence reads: CASRGTVNSPLHF. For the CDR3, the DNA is TGTGCCAGCAGGGGGACAGTGAACTCACCCCTCCACTTT.

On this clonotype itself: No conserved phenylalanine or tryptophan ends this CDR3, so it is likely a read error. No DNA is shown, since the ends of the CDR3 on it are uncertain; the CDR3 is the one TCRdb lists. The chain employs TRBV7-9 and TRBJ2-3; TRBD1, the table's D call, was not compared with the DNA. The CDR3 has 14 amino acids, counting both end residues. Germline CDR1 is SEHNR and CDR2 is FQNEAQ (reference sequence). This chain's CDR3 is CASSLVPGELMFES.

The CDR3 bases are TGTGCCAGCAGCTTAGGGCAGGGCCGAACCGAGGGAAAACTGTTTTTT. This gives the protein CASSLGQGRTEGKLFF. The chain uses TRBV7-9 and TRBJ1-4; D is perhaps TRBD1 (5 bases). Germline V lookup: CDR1 SEHNR, CDR2 FQNEAQ (reference sequence). The CDR3 is made up of 16 amino acids. The V gene lost 1 base and the J gene lost 10 bases, with 19 bases spanning the gap.